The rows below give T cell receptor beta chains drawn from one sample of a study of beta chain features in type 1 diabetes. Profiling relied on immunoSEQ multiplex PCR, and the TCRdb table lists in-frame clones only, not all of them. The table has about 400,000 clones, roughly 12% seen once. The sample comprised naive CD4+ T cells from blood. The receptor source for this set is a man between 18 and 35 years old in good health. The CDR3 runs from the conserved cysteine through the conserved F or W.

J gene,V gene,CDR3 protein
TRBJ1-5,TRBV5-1,CASSLTGGFEPQHF
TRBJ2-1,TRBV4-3,CASSQSYTGTRLWGEQFF
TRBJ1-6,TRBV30,CAWSGDRAYNSPLHF
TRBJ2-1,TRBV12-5,CASGLRGEQFF
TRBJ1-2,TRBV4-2,CASSQDPGRVTNYGYTF
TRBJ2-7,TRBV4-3,CASSHGEAYEQYF
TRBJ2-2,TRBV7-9,CASITGTSFTGELFF
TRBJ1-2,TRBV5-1,CASSLVDRAGYTF
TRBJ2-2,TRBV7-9,CASSPRLGQPNTGELFF
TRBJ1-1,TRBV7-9,CASSLTGVAFF
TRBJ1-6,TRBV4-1,CASSLLQGTGNSPLHF
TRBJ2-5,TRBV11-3,CASSFDTSDETQYF
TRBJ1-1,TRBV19,CASRRTGGYTEAFF
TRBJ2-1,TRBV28,CASSNTRGTGYFGEQFF
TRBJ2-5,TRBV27,CASSSRLGGTVTQYF
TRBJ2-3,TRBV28,CASSGTGDTVTQYF
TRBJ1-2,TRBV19,CAAKSADRDTGYTF
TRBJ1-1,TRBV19,CASSIDQGGVTEAFF
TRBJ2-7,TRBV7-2,CASSPNYEQYF
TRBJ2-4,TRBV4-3,CASSHDAARGIQYF
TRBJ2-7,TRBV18,CASSPAGQPYEQYF
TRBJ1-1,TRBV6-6,CASSYSYRGHTEAFF
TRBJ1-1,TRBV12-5,CASAIQVNTEAFF
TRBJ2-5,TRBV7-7,CASSSVRTGVETQYF
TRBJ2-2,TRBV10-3,CAINTGSGSNTGELFF
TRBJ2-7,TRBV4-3,CASSQVASGGSYEQYF
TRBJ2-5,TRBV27,CASSNTETQYF
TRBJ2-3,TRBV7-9,CASSLAGGRTQYF
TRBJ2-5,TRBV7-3,CASSVVQGDLETQYF
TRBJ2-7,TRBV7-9,CASSFGTGQDEQYF
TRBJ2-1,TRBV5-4,CASSLEASSDNEQFF
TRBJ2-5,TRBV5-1,CASSFPDRAETQYF
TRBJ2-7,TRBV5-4,CASSLVGTGGYEQYF
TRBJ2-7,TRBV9,CASSMGDRGYEQYF
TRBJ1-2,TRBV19,CASSIGGRVDYGYTF
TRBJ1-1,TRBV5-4,CASSLMAGTEAFF
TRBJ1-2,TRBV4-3,CASSPGQGLVGYTF
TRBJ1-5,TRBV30,CAWSVTGGGYEPQHF
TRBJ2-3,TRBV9,CASSVAGGSTDTQYF
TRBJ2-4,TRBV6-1,CASSLASPRDIQYF
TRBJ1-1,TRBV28,CASSLQGIAFF
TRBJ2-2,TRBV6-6,CASRPLGEWNTGELFF
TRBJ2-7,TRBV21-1,CASSTPLGAVDHEQYF
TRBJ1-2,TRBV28,CASTEQGADGYTF
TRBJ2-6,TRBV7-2,CASSLAGGGYFPGANVLTF
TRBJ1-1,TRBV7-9,CASSLALRVNTEAFF
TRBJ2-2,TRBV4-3,CASSRTKNTGELFF
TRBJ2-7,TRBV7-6,CASSQRQGRYEQYF
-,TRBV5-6,CASSFRTATYEQYF
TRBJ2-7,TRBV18,CASSPQMDSRHEQYF
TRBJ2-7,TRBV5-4,CAYSGRRYEQYF